The 3 T cell receptor beta chains presented below share a single source sample, sequenced in a study of CD8 T cells in Susac syndrome. Random hexamers served to reverse transcribe roughly 0.5 to 1 ug RNA. TCRdb itself ran the immunoSEQ multiplex PCR reads through MiXCR, one entry per CDR3 protein. The sample has 100,000 to 150,000 distinct CDR3 sequences, around 86% seen once. The sequenced sample consisted of CD8+ T cells from PBMCs. The source is a human donor with multiple sclerosis.

The chain uses TRBV19 and TRBJ2-3, with 7 bases that match TRBD2. The CDR3 is 16 residues long. The V gene end was trimmed by 4 bases and the J gene end by 1 base; junction bases not matched to a gene: 8. CDR1 and CDR2 from the germline V gene are LNHDA and SQIVND (reference sequence). The CDR3 bases are TGTGCCAGTAGTAGTTCTAGCGGCAGCGGCACAGATACGCAGTATTTT. This translates into CASSSSSGSGTDTQYF.

This rearrangement joins TRBV5-4 to TRBJ1-4; D unresolved. Germline lookup yields CDR1 SGHNT and CDR2 YYREEE (reference sequence). The CDR3 has 16 amino acids. The V end was cut by 4 bases, the J end by 0 bases, with 13 bases between. The DNA for the CDR3 is TGTGCCAGCAGCCGTTACCACACCACAACTAATGAAAAACTGTTTTTT. Translation: CASSRYHTTTNEKLFF.

The chain carries TRBV12-3 or TRBV12-4 and TRBJ2-1; D might be TRBD2 (6 bases). This CDR3 spans 13 amino acids. The V gene lost 8 bases and the J gene lost 4 bases, with 12 bases spanning the gap. The CDR3 protein is CASLGLLYNEQFF. The CDR3 DNA is TGTGCCAGCCTGGGACTTTTATACAATGAGCAGTTCTTC.